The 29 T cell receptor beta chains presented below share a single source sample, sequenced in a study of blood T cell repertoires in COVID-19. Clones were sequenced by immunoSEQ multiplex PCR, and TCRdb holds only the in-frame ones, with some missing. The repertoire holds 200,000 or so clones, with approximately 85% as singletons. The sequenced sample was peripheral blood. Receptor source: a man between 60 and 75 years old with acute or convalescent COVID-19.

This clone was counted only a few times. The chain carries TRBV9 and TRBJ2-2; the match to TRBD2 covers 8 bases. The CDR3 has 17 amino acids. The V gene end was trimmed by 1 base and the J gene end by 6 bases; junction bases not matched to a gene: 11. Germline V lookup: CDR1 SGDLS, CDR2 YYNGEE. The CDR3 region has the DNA TGTGCCAGCAGCGTAAAGGAGGGGACTAGGGGGGCCGGGGAGCTGTTTTTT. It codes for CASSVKEGTRGAGELFF.

The CDR3 is CASSLMGQGGGDYGYTF. CDR3 coding DNA: TGTGCCAGCAGCCTCATGGGACAGGGCGGTGGGGACTATGGCTACACCTTC. The chain couples TRBV4-2 to TRBJ1-2; TRBD1 matches at 9 bases. This CDR3 has 17 residues. In germline, CDR1 is LGHNA, CDR2 YNFKEQ. V shed 4 bases and J 3 bases; nucleotides not matched to a gene: 12.

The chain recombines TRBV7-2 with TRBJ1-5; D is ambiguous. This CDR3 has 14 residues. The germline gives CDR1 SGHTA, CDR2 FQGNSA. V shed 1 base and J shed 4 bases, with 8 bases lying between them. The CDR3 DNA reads TGTGCCAGCAGCTTAGGGGGAGCTAATCAGCCCCAGCATTTT. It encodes CASSLGGANQPQHF.

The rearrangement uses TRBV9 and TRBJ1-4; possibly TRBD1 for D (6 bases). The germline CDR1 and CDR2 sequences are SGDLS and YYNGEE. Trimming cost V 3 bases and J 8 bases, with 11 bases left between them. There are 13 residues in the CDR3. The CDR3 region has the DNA TGTGCCAGCAGCGCCACAGGGATGGAAAAACTGTTTTTT. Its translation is CASSATGMEKLFF.

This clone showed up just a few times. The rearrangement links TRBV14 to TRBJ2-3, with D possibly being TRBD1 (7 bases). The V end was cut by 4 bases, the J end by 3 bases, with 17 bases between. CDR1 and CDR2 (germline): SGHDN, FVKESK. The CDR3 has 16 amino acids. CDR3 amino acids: CASSRNRGGRTDTQYF. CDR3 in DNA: TGTGCCAGCAGCCGGAACAGGGGAGGTCGGACAGATACGCAGTATTTT.

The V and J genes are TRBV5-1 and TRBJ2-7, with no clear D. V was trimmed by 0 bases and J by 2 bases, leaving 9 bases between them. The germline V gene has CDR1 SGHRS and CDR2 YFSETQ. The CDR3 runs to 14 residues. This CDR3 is CASSLGEPTYEQYF. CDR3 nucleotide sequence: TGCGCCAGCAGCTTGGGTGAGCCCACCTACGAGCAGTACTTC.

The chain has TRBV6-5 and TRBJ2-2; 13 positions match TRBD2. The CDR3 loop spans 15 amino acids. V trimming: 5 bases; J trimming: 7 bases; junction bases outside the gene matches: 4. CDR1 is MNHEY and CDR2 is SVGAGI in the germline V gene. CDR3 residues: CASSLGTSGIGELFF. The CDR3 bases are TGTGCCAGCAGTCTTGGGACTAGCGGGATCGGGGAGCTGTTTTTT.

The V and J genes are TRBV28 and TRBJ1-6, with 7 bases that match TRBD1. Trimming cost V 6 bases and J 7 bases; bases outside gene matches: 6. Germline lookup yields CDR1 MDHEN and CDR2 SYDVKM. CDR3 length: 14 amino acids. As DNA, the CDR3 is TGTGCCAGCAGAAATACAGGGGAGAATTCACCCCTCCACTTT. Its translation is CASRNTGENSPLHF.

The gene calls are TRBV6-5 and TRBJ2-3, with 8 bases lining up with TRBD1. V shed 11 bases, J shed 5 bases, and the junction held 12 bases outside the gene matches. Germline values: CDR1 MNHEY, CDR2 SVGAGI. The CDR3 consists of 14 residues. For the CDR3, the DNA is TGTGCCGGGGGGCAGGGGGCGCATGGAGATACGCAGTATTTT. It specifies CAGGQGAHGDTQYF.

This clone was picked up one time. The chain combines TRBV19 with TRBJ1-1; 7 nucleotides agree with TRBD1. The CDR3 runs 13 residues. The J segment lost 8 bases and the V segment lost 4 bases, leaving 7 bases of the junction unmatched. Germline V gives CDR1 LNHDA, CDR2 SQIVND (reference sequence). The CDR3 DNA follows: TGTGCCAGTAGTACTCAGGGGGACCGAGAAGCTTTCTTT. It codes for CASSTQGDREAFF.

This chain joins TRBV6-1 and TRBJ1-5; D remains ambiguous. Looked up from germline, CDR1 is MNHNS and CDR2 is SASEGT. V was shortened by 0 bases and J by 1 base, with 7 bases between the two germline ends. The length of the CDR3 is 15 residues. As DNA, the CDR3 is TGTGCCAGCAGTGAAGCGGGGAGGAGCAATCAGCCCCAGCATTTT. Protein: CASSEAGRSNQPQHF.

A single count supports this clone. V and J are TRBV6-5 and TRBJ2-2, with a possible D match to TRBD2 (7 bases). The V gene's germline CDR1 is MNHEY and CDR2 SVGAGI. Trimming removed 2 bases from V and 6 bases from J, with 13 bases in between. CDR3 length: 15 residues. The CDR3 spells CASSYRGEGAGELFF. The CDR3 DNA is TGTGCCAGCAGTTACAGGGGGGAGGGCGCCGGGGAGCTGTTTTTT.

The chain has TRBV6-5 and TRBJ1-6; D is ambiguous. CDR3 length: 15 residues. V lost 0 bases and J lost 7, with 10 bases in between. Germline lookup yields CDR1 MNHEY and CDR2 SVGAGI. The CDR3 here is CASSYSIRFNSPLHF. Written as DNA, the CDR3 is TGTGCCAGCAGTTACTCGATTCGGTTCAATTCACCCCTCCACTTT.

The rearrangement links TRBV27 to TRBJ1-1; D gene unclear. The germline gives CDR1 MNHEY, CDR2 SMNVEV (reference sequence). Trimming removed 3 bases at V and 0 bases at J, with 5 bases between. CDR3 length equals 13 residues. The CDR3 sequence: CASSLRMNTEAFF. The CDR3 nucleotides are TGTGCCAGCAGTTTGCGGATGAACACTGAAGCTTTCTTT.

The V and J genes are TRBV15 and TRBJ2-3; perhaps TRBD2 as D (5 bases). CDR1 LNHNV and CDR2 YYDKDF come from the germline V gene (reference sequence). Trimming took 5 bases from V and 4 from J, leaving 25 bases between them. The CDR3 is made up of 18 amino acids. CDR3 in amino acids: CATSSRIGLRGDPDTQYF. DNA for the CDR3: TGTGCCACCAGCTCCCGCATCGGACTCCGGGGTGACCCAGATACGCAGTATTTT.

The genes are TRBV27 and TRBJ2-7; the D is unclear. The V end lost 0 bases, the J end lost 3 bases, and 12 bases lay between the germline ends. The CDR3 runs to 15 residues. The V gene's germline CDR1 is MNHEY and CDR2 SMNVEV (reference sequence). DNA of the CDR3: TGTGCCAGCAGTTTATCTGGCCGTCGAGGCTACGAGCAGTACTTC. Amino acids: CASSLSGRRGYEQYF.

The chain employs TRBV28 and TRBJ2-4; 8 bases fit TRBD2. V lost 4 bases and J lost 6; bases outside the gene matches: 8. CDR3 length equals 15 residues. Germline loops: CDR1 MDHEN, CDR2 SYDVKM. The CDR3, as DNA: TGTGCCAGCAGTTCCCCGGGAGGGGTGGGAAACATTCAGTACTTC. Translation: CASSSPGGVGNIQYF.

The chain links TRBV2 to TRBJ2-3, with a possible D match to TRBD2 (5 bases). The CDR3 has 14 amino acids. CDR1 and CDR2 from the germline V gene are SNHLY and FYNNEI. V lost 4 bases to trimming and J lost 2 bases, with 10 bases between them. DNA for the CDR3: TGTGCCAGCAGTGTCACTAGGAACACAGATACGCAGTATTTT. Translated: CASSVTRNTDTQYF.

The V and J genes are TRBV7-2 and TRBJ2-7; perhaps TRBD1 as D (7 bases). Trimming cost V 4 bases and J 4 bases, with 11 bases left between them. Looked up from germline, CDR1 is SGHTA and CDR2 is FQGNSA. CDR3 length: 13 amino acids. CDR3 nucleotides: TGTGCCAGCAGCTCGGCAGGGGGGTACGAGCAGTACTTC. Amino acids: CASSSAGGYEQYF.

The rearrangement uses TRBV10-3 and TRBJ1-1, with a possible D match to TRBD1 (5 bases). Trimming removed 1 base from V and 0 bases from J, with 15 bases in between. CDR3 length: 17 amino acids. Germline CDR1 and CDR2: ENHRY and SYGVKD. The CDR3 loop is CAISEWQGLRVNTEAFF. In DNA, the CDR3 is TGTGCCATCAGTGAGTGGCAGGGTCTTCGAGTGAACACTGAAGCTTTCTTT.

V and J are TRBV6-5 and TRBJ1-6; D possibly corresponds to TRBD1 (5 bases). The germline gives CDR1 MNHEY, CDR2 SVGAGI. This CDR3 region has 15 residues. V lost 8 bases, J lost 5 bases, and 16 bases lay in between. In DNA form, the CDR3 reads TGTGCCAGCCTCGAGGTGGGGCCAAATAATTCACCCCTCCACTTT. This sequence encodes CASLEVGPNNSPLHF.

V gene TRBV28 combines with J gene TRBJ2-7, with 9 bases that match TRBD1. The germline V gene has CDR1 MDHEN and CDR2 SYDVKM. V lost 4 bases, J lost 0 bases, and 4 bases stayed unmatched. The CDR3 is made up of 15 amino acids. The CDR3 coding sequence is TGTGCCAGCAGTTCAGGACAGGGGAGCTCCTACGAGCAGTACTTC. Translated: CASSSGQGSSYEQYF.

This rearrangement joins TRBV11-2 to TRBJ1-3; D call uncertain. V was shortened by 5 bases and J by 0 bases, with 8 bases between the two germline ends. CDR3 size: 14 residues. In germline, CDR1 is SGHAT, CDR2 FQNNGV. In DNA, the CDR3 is TGTGCCAGCAGCGGCGGAAGCTCTGGAAACACCATATATTTT. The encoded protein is CASSGGSSGNTIYF.

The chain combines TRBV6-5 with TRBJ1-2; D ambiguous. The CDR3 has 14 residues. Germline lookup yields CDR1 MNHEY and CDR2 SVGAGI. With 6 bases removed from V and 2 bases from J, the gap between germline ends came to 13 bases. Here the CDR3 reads CASRSRTGNYGYTF. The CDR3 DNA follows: TGTGCCAGCAGATCCCGGACGGGAAACTATGGCTACACCTTC.

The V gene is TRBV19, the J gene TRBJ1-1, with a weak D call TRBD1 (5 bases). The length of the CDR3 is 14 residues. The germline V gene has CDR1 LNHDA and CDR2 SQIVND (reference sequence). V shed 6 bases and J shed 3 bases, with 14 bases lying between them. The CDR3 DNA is TGTGCCAGTAGGCAAATGAACAGGTACACTGAAGCTTTCTTT. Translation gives CASRQMNRYTEAFF. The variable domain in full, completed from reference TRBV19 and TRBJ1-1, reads DGGITQSPKYLFRKEGQNVTLSCEQNLNHDAMYWYRQDPGQGLRLIYYSQIVNDFQKGDIAEGYSVSREKKESFPLTVTSAQKNPTAFYLCASRQMNRYTEAFFGQGTRLTVV.

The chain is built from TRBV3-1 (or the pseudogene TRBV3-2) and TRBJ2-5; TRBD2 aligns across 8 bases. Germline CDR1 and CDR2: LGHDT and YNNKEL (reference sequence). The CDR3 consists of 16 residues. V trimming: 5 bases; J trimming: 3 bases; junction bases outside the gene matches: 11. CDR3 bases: TGTGCCAGCAGCTCAAGGGGAGCGGGAGTTGAAGAGACCCAGTACTTC. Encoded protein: CASSSRGAGVEETQYF.

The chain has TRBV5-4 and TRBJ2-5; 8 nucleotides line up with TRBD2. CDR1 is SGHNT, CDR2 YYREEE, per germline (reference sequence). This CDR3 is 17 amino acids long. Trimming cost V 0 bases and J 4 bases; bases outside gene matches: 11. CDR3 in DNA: TGTGCCAGCAGCTTGGCGGTTGTGGGTACTAGCGGAGAGACCCAGTACTTC. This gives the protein CASSLAVVGTSGETQYF.

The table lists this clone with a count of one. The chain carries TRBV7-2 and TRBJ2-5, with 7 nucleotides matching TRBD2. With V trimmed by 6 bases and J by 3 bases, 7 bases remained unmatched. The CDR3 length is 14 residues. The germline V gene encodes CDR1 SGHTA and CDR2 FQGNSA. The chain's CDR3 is CASSGTNIEETQYF. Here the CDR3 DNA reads TGTGCCAGCAGTGGGACTAATATAGAAGAGACCCAGTACTTC.

The CDR3 DNA is TGTGCCAGAAGCCGGGACAAGCGCAATCAGCCCCAGCATTTT. Protein product: CARSRDKRNQPQHF. The chain carries TRBV5-3 and TRBJ1-5; possibly TRBD1 for D (6 bases). TRBV5-3 is an ORF, and what it does is uncertain. The CDR3 extends over 14 amino acids. Trimming took 4 bases from V and 2 from J, leaving 10 bases between them.